This paragraph reports one T cell receptor (beta chain). Only in-frame clones appear in the TCRdb table, and some are missing; sequencing was by immunoSEQ multiplex PCR. The sample consists of about 160,000 clones, roughly 85% of them appearing once. This sample stems from a study of blood T cell repertoires in COVID-19. V lost 4 bases and J 4 bases, leaving 13 bases between the germline ends. Germline CDR1 is KGHDR and CDR2 is SFDVKD. The CDR3 extends over 14 amino acids. Cohort 3 donors were reported recovered after two negative PCRs, clearance, or symptom resolution. This chain links TRBV24-1 with TRBJ2-7; D call uncertain. Sequencing input: PBMCs or T cells enriched from blood (not recorded which). The sequence came from a man aged 55 to 70 who had recovered from COVID-19. CDR3 residues: CATSEAPRSYEQYF. Written as DNA, the CDR3 is TGTGCCACCAGTGAAGCCCCGCGCTCATACGAGCAGTACTTC.